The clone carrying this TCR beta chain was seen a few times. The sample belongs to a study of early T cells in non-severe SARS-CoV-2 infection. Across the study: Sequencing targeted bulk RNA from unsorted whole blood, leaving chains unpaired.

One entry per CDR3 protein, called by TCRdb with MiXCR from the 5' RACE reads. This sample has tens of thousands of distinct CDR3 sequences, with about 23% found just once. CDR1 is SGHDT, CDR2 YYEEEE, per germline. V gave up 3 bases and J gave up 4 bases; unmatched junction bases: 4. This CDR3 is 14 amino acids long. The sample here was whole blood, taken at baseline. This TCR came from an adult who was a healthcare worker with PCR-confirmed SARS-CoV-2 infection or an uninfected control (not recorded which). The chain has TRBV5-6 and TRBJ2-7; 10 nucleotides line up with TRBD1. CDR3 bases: TGTGCCAGCAGCTGGGGACAGGGGATTTACGAGCAGTACTTC. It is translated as CASSWGQGIYEQYF.